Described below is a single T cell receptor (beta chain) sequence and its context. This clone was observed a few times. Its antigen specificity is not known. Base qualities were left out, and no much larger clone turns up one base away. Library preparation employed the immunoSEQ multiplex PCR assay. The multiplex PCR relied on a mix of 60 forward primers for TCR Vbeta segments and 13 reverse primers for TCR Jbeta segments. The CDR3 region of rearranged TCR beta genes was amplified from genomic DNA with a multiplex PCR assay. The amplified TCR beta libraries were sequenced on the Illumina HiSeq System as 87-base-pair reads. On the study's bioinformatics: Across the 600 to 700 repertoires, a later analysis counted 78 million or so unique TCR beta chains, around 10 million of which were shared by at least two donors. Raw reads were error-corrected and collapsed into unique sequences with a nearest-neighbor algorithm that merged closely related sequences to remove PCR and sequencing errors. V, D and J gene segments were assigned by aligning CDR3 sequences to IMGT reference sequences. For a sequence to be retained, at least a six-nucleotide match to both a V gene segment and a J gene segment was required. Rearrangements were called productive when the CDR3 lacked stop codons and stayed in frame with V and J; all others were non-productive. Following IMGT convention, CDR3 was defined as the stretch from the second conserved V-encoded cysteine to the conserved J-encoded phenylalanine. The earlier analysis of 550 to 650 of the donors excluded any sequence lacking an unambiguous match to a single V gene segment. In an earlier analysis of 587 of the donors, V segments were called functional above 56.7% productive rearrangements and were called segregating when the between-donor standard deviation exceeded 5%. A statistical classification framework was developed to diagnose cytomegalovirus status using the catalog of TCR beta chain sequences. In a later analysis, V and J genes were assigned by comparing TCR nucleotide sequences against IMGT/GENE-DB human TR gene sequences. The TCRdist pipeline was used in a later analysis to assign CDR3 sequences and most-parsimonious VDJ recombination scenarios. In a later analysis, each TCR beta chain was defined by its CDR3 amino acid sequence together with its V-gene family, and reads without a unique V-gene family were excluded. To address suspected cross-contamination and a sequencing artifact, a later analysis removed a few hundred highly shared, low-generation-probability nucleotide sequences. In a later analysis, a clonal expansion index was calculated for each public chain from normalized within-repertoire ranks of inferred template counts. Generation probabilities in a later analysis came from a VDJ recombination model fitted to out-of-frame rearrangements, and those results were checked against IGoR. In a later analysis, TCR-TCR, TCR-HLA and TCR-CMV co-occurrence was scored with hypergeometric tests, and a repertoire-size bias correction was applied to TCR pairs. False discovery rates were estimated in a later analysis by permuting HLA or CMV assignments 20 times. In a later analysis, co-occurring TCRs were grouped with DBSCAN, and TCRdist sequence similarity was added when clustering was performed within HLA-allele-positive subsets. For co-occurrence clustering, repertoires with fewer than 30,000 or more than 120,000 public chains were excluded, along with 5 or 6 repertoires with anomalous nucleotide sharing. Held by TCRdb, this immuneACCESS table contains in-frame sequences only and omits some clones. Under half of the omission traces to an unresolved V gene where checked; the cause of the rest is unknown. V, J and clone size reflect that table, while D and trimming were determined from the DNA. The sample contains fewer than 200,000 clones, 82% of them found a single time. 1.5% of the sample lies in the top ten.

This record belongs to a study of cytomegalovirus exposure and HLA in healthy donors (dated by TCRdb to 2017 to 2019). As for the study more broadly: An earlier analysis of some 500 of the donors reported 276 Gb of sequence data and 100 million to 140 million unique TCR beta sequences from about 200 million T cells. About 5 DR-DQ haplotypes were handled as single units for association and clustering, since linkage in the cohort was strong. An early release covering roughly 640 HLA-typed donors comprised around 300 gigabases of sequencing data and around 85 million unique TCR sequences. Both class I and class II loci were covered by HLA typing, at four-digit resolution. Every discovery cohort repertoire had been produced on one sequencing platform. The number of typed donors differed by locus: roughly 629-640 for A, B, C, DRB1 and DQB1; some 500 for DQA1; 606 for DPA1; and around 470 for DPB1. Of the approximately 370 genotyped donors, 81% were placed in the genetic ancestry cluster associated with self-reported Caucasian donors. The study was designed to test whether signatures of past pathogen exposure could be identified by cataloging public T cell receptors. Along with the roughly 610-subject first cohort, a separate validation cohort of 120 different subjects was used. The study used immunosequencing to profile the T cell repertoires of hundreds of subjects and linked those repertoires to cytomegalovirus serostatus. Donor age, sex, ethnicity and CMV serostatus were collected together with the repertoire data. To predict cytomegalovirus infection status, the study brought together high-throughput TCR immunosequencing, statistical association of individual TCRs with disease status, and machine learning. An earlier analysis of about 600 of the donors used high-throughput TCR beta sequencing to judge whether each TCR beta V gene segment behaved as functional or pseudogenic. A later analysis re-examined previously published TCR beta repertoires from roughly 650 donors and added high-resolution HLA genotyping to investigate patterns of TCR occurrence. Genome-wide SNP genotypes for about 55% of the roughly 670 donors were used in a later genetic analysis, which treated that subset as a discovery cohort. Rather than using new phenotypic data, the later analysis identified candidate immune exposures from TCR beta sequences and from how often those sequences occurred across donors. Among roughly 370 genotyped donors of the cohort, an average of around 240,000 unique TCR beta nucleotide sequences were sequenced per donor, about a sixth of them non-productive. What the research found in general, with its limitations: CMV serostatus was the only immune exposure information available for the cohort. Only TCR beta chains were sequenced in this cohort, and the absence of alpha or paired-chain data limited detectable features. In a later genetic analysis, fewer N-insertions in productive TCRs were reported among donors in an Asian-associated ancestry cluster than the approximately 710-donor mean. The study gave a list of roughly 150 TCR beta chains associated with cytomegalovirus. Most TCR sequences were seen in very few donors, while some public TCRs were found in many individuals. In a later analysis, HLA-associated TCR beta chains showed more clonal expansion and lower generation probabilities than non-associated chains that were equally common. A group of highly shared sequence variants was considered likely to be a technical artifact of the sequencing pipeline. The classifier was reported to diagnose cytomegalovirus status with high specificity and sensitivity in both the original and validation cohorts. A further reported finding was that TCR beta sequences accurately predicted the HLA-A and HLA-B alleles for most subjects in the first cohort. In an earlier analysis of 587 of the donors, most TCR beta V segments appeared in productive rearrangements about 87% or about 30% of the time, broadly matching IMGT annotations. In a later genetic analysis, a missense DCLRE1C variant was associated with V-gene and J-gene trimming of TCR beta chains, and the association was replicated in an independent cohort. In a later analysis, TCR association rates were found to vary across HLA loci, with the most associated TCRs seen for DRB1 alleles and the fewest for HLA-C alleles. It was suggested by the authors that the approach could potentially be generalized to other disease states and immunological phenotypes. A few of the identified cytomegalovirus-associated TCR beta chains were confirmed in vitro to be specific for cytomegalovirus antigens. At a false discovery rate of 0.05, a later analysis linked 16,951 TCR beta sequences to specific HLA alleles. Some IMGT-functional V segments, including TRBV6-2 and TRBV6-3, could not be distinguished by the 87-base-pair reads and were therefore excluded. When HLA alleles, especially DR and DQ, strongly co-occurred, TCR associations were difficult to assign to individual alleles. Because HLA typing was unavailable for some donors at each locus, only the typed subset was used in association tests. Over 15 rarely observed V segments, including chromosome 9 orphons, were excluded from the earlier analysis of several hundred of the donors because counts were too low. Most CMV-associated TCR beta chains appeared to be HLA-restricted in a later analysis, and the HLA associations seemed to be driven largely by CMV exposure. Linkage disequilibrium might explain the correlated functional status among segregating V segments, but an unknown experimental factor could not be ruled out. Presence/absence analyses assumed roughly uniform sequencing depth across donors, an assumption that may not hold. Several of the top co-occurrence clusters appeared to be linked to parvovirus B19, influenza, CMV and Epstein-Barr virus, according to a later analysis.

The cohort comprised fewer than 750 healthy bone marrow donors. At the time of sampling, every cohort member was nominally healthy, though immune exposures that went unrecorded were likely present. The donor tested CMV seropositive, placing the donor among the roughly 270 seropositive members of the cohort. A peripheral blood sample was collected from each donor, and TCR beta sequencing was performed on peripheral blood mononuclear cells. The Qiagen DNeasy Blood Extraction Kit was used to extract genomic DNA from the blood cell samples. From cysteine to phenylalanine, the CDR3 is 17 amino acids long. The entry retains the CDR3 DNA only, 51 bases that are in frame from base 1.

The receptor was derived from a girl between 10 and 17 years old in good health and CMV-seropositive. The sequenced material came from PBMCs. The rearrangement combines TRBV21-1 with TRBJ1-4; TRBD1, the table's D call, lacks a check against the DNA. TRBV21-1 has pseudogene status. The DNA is TGTGCCAGCAGCAATAGTGCCCCCCCAGGTACTAATGAAAAACTGTTTTTT. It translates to CASSNSAPPGTNEKLFF.